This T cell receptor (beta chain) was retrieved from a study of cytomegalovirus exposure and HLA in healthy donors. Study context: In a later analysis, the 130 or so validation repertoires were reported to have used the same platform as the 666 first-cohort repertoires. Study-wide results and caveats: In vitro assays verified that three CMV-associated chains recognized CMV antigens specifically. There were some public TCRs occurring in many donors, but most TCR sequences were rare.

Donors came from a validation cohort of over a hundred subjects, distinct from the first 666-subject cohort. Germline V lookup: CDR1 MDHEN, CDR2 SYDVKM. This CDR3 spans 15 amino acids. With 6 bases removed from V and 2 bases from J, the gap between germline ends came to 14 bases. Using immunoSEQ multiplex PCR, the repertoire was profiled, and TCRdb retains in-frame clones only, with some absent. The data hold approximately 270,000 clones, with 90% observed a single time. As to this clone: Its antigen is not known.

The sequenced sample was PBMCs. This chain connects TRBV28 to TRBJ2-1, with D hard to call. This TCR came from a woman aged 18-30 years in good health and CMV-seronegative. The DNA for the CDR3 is TGTGCCAGCAGCCTTTTGAGGAGACCCTACAATGAGCAGTTCTTC. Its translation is CASSLLRRPYNEQFF. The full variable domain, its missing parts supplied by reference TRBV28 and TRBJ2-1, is DVKVTQSSRYLVKRTGEKVFLECVQDMDHENMFWYRQDPGLGLRLIYFSYDVKMKEKGDIPEGYSVSREKKERFSLILESASTNQTSMYLCASSLLRRPYNEQFFGPGTRLTVL.